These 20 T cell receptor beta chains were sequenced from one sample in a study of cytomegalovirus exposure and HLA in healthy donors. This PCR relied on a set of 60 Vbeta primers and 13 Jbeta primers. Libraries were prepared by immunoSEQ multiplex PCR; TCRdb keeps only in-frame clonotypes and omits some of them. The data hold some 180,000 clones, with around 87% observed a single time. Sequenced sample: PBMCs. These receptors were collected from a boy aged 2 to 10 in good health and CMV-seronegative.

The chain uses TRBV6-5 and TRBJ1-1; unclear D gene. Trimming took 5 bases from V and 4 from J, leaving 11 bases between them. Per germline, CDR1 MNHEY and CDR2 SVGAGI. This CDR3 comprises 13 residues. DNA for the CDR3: TGTGCCAGCAGTCTCCGGCGGGTCACTGAAGCTTTCTTT. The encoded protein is CASSLRRVTEAFF.

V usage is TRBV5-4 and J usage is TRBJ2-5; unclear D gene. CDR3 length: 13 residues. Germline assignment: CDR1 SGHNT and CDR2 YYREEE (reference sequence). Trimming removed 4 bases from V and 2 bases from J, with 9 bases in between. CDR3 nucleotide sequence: TGTGCCAGCAGCATTGAGGCACAAGAGACCCAGTACTTC. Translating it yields CASSIEAQETQYF.

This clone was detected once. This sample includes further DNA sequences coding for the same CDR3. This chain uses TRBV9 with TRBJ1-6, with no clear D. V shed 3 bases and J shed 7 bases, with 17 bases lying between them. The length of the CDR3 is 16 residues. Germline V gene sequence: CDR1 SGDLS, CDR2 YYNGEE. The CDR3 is CASSEEAVLSNSPLHF. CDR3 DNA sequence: TGTGCCAGCAGCGAGGAGGCAGTATTATCAAATTCACCCCTCCACTTT. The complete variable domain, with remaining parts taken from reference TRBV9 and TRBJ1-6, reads DSGVTQTPKHLITATGQRVTLRCSPRSGDLSVYWYQQSLDQGLQFLIQYYNGEERAKGNILERFSAQQFPDLHSELNLSSLELGDSALYFCASSEEAVLSNSPLHFGNGTRLTVT.

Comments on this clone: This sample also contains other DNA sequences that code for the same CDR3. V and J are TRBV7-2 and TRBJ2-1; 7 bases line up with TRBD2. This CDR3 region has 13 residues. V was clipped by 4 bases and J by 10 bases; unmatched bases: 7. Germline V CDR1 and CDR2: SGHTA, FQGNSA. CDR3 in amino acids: CASSSRTSGEQFF. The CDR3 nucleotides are TGTGCCAGCAGCTCGCGGACTAGTGGGGAGCAGTTCTTC.

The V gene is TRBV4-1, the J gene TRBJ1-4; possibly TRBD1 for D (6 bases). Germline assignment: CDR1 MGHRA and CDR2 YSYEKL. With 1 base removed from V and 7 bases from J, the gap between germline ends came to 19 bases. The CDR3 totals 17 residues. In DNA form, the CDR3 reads TGCGCCAGCAGCCAAGTTACGAGGGGGAAGGGCGGTGAAAAACTGTTTTTT. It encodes CASSQVTRGKGGEKLFF.

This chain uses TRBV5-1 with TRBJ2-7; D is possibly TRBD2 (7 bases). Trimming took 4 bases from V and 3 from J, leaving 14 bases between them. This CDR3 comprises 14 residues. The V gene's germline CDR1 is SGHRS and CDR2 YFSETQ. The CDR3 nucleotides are TGCGCCAGCAGCGAGGGAGGGGGGCACTACGAGCAGTACTTC. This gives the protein CASSEGGGHYEQYF.

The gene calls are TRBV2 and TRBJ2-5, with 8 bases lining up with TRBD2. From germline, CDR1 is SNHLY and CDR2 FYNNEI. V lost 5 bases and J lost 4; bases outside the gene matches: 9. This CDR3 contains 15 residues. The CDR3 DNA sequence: TGTGCCAGCAGTTCCGAAGCGGGAGAGGGAGAGACCCAGTACTTC. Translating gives CASSSEAGEGETQYF.

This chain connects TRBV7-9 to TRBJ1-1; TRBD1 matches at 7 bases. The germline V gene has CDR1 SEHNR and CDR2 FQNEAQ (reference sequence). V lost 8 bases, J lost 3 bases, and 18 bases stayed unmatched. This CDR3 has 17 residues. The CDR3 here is CASRATPGGTEDTEAFF. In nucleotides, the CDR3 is TGTGCCAGCCGGGCTACCCCGGGGGGGACAGAAGACACTGAAGCTTTCTTT.

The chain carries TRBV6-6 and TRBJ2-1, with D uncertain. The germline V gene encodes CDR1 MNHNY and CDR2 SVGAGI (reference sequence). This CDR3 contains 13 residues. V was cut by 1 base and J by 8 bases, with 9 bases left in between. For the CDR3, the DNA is TGTGCCAGCAGTTACTACCACGGGTATGAGCAGTTCTTC. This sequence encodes CASSYYHGYEQFF.

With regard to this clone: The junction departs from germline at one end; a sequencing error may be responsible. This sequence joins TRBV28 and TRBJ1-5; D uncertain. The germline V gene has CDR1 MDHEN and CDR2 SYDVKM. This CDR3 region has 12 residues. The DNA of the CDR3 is TGTGCCAGCAGTTTACGCGGGGAGGAAATAGGTTTT. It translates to CASSLRGEEIGF.

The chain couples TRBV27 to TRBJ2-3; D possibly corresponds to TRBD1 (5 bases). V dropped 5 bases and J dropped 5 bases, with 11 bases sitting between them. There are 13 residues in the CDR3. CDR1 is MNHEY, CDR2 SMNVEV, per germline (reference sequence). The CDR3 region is CASSQGAIDTQYF. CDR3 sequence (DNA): TGTGCCAGCAGTCAAGGGGCCATAGATACGCAGTATTTT.

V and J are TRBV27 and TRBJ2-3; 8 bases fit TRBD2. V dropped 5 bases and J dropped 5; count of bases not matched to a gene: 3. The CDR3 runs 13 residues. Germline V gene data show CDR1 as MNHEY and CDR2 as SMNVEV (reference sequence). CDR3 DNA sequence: TGTGCCAGCAGTAGCGGGAGCGGAGATACGCAGTATTTT. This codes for CASSSGSGDTQYF.

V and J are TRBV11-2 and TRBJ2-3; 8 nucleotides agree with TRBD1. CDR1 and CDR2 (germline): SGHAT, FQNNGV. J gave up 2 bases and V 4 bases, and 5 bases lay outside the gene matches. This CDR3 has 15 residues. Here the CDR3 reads CASSYRDRPTDTQYF. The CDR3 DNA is TGTGCCAGCAGCTACCGGGACAGGCCCACAGATACGCAGTATTTT.

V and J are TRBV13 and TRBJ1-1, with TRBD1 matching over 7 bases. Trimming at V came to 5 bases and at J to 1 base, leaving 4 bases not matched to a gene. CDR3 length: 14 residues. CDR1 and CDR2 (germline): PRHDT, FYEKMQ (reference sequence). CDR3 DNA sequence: TGTGCCAGCAGCCGAGGGGACAGGAACACTGAAGCTTTCTTT. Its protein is CASSRGDRNTEAFF. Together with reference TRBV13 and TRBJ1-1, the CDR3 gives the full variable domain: AAGVIQSPRHLIKEKRETATLKCYPIPRHDTVYWYQQGPGQDPQFLISFYEKMQSDKGSIPDRFSAQQFSDYHSELNMSSLELGDSALYFCASSRGDRNTEAFFGQGTRLTVV.

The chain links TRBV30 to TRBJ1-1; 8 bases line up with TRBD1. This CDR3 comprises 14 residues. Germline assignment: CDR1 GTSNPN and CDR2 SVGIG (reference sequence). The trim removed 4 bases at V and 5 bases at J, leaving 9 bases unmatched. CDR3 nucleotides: TGTGCCTGGAATGTCGGACAGGGCAGTACTGAAGCTTTCTTT. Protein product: CAWNVGQGSTEAFF.

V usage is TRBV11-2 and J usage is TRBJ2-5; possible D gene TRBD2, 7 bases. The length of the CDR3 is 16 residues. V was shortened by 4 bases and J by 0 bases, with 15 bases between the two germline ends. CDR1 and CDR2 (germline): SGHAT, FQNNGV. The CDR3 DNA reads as TGTGCCAGCAGCTCCGGGGGGCGTACCCACCAAGAGACCCAGTACTTC. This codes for CASSSGGRTHQETQYF.

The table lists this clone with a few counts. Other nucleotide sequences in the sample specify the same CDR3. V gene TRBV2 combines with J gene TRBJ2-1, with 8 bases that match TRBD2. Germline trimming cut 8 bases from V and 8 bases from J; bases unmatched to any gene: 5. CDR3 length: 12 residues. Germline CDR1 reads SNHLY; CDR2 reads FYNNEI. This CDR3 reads CASRGRTDEQFF. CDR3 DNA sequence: TGTGCCAGCCGCGGGAGGACGGATGAGCAGTTCTTC.

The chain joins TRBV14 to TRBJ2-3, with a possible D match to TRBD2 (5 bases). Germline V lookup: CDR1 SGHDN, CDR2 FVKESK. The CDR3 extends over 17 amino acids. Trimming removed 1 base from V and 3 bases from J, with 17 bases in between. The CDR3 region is CASSQGTDSAVTDTQYF. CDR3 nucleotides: TGTGCCAGCAGCCAAGGGACTGACTCCGCGGTAACAGATACGCAGTATTTT.

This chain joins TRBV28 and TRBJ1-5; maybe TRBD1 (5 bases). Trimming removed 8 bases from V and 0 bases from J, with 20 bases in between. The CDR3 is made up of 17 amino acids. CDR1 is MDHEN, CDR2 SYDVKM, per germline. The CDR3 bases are TGTGCCAGCCATCGCTCTTGGTCCAGGGATAGCAATCAGCCCCAGCATTTT. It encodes CASHRSWSRDSNQPQHF.

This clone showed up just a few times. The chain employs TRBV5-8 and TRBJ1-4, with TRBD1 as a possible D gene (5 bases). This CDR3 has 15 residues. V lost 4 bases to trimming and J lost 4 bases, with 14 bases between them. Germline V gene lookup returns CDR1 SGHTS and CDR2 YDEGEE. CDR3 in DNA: TGTGCCAGCAGCGCCGGCGGGGCCAATAATGAAAAACTGTTTTTT. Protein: CASSAGGANNEKLFF.